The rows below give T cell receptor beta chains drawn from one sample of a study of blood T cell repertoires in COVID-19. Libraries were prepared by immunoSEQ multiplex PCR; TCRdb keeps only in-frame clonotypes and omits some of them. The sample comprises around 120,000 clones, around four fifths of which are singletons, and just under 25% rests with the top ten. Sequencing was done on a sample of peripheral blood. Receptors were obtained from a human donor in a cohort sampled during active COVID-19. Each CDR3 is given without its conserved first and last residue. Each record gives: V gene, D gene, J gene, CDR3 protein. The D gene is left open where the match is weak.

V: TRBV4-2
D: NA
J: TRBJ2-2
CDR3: ASSQKGRGNTGELF

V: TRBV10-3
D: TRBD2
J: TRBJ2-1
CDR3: AIRLTSDHNEQF

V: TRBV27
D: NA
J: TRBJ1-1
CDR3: ASSLRMGGYEAF

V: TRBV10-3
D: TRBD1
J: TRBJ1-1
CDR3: ASQSTGGTEAF

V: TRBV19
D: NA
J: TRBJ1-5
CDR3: ASSSRLNSNQPQH

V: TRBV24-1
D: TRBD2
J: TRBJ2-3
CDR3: ATVAGGREGTDTQY

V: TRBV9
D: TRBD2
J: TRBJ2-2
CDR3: ASSVGAGGNTGELF

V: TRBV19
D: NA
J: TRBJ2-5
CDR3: ASSGRSSGETQY

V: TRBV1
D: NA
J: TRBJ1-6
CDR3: TSTQARGSSYNSPLH

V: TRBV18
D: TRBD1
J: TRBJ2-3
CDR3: ASSPSNGQGRPDTQY

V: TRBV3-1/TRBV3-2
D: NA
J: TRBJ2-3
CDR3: ASSPDLGADTQY

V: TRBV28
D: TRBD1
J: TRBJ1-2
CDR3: ASSGPKTRQGGNGYT

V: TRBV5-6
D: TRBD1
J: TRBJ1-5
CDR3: ASSLNGQGNQPQH

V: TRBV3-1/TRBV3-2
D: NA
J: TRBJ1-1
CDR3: ASSQLRDTEAF

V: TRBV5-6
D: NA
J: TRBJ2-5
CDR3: ASRGPGYSGETQY

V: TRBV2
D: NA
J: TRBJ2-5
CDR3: ASKTRKYQETQY

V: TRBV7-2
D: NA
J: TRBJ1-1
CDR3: ASSFRVTEAF

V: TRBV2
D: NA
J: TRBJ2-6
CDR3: ASEGSRGANVLT

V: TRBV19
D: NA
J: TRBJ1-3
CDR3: ASSTDRGNTIY

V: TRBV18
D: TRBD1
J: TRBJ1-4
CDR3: ASSLSSRTGSEKLF

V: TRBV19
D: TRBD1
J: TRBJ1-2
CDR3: ASSITGTGFHT

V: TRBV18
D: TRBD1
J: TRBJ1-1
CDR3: ASSPYGQGGGMNTEAF

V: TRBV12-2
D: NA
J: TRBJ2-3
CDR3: ASRLGEDREITSTDTQY

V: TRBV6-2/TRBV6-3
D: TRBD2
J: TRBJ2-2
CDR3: ASSSLTSGTYTGELF

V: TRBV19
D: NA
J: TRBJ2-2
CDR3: ASNHRANTGELF

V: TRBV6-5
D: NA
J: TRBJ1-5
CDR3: ATGERAGSQPQH

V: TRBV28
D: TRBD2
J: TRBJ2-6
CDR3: ASSLGGQLSFLSGANVLT

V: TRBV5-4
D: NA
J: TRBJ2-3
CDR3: ASSLLRTGPTDTQY

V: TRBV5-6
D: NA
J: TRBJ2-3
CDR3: ASSSGGKRPDTQY

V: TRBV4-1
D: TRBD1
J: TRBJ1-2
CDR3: ASSQDSRDSYGYT

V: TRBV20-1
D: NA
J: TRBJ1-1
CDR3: SARGTPEAF

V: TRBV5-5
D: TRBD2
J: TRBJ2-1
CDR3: ASSLELAGGRDEQF

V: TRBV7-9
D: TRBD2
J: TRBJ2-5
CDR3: ASSLAGGETQY

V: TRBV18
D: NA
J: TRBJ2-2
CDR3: ASSQSSDGELF

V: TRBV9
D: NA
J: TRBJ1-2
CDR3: ASRSGRVYGYT

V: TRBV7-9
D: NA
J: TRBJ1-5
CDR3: ASSQSNQPQH

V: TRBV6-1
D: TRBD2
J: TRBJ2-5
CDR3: ASSGAERPGRETQY

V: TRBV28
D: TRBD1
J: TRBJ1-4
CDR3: ASRDRTGPFNEKLF

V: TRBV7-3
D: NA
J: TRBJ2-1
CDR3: ASSLHRDNEQF

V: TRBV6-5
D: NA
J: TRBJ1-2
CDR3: ASQERALVGGYT

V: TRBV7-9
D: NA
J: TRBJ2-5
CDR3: ASSSTNPGSWETQY

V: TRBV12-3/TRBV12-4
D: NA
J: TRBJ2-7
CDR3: ASSHDRGEQY

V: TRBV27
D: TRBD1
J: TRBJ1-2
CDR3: ASSDRGSNYGYT

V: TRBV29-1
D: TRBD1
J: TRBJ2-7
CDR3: SFSQDRGVQQY

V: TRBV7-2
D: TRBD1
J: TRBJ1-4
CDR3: ASSVVTGAEKLF

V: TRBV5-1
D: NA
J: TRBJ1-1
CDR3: ASSLAQVNTEAF

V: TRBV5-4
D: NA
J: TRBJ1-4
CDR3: ASSLGTGEKLF

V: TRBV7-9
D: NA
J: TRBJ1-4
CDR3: ASSPYRARGGNEKLF

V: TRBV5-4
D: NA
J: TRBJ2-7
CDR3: ASSRDYEQY

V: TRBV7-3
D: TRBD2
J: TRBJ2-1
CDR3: ASSWLGTSLKDEQF

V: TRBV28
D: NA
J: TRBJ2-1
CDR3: ASHRLLAPRVDEQF